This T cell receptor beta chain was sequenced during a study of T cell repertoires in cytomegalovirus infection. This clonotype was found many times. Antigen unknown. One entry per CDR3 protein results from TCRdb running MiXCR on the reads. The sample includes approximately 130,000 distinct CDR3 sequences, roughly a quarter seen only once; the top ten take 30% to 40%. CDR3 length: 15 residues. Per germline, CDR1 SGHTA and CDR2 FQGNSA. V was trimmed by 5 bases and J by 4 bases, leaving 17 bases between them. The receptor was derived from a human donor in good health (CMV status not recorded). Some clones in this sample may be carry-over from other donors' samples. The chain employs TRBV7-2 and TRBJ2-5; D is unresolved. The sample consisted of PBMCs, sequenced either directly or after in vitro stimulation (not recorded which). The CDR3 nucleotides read TGTGCCAGCAGCCCCGTCCTGGGCCCGGGAGAGACCCAGTACTTC. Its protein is CASSPVLGPGETQYF.